Presented here are 7 T cell receptor beta chains from one specimen sequenced in a study of T cells in Graves' hyperthyroidism and ophthalmopathy. The TCR beta CDR3 regions underwent amplification using RNA transcripts as the source. HTBI primers were employed in a first-round RT-PCR of the TCR CDR3. One entry per CDR3 protein, called by TCRdb with MiXCR from the multiplex PCR reads. The sample lists under 250,000 distinct CDR3 sequences, 17% occurring once. The specimen sequenced was blood. Receptor source: a woman aged 50 to 60 with Graves' hyperthyroidism.

This clonotype was observed many times. The chain joins TRBV24-1 to TRBJ1-1; D unresolved. V lost 0 bases, J lost 5 bases, and 6 bases lay in between. This CDR3 has 13 residues. Germline values: CDR1 KGHDR, CDR2 SFDVKD. The CDR3 sequence is CATSDLEGTEAFF. The CDR3 bases are TGTGCCACCAGTGATTTGGAAGGGACTGAAGCTTTCTTT.

The table lists this clonotype with a few counts. V is TRBV4-2 and J is TRBJ2-7, with a possible D match to TRBD1 (6 bases). V was clipped by 1 base and J by 2 bases, with 9 bases between them. The CDR3 totals 14 residues. Germline CDR1 LGHNA, CDR2 YNFKEQ. In nucleotides, the CDR3 is TGTGCCAGCAGCCAAGGATCAGGGGCCTACGAGCAGTACTTC. Amino acid sequence: CASSQGSGAYEQYF.

This clonotype was counted at least ten times. J is TRBJ1-2 and V is TRBV20-1, with TRBD1 as a possible D gene (6 bases). The germline gives CDR1 DFQATT, CDR2 SNEGSKA (reference sequence). Trimming shortened V by 5 bases and J by 0 bases, and 13 bases separated the two germline ends. This CDR3 is 14 amino acids long. The CDR3 region has the DNA TGCAGTGCTGCCCCGGACAGCACTAACTATGGCTACACCTTC. Translating gives CSAAPDSTNYGYTF.

This clonotype has a handful of counts. The junction departs from the called germline gene at one end, perhaps through a read error. The genes are TRBV12-3 or TRBV12-4 and TRBJ2-1; 11 bases align to TRBD2. CDR3 size: 14 residues. The CDR3, as DNA: TGTGCCACCCTAGCGGGAGGCCGGGACAATGAGCGGTTCTTC. Translation gives CATLAGGRDNERFF.

DNA for the CDR3: TGTGCCACCCTGTGGGACAGGGAAGAGACCCAGTACTTC. This codes for CATLWDREETQYF. The V gene is TRBV18, the J gene TRBJ2-5, with 9 bases aligning to TRBD1. Germline lookup yields CDR1 KGHSH and CDR2 LQKENI. This CDR3 contains 13 residues. With 10 bases clipped from V and 3 bases from J, the junction kept 6 bases outside the gene matches.

This clonotype was seen more than once but under ten times. The chain links TRBV9 to TRBJ2-3; D might be TRBD2 (6 bases). The CDR3 runs to 15 residues. CDR1 and CDR2 from the germline V gene are SGDLS and YYNGEE. The V end was cut by 4 bases, the J end by 2 bases, with 14 bases between. As DNA, the CDR3 is TGTGCCAGCAGCTCCAAGTGGGGGGACACAGATACGCAGTATTTT. Translated: CASSSKWGDTDTQYF.

Ten or more counts support this clonotype. The chain employs TRBV6-1 and TRBJ2-1; TRBD1 agrees at 8 bases. Germline V gene lookup returns CDR1 MNHNS and CDR2 SASEGT. The CDR3 loop spans 16 amino acids. The V and J ends lost 5 bases and 1 base, in that order; junction bases with no gene match: 7. The DNA for the CDR3 is TGTGCCAGCAGTCGCTCCGGGACAGGTTCCTACAATGAGCAGTTCTTC. Amino acids: CASSRSGTGSYNEQFF.